The TCR beta chain under discussion was sequenced for a study of shared clonotypes between healthy human individuals. Study outcomes and limitations: Larger estimated richness was generally seen in naive subsets than in memory subsets.

CD8 cells classed as naive were CD45RO-negative and positively selected for CCR7, excluding terminally differentiated effector memory CD45RA+ cells. On this clone itself: Antigen: not known.

V was trimmed by 1 base and J by 0 bases, leaving 7 bases between them. Germline V gene sequence: CDR1 GTSNPN, CDR2 SVGIG (reference sequence). This CDR3 contains 13 residues. The material for each subset, its genomic DNA, was split evenly across several immunoSEQ plates. Per the study methods: Junction-only sequences produced by ImmunoSEQ had no quality scores, so filtering differed. This table comes from immunoSEQ multiplex PCR, and its TCRdb copy is limited to in-frame clones, with some not included. V and J calls plus clone size are reproduced from that table; the DNA served to infer D and trimming. This table has about 2.1 million clones, just over 90% appearing once.

The sample taken for sequencing was naive CD8+ T cells from PBMCs. The rearrangement links TRBV30 to TRBJ2-7, with D possibly matching TRBD1 (5 bases). This TCR came from a man younger than 35 in good health. Some clones in this sample may be carry-over from other donors' samples. The CDR3 DNA sequence: TGTGCCTGGAGTGCAGGGATCTCCTACGAGCAGTACTTC. As protein: CAWSAGISYEQYF.